This note documents a single TCR beta chain sequence. There is no known antigen for this receptor. No base qualities exist here, and no much larger clone lies one base off it. The sample comes from a study of shared clonotypes between healthy human individuals (dated by TCRdb to between 2020 and 2021). Background for the entire study: The cohort comprised a couple of women and a few men aged 18 to 49 years. For each donor, CD4 naive and CD4 memory were each given three plates, CD8 naive was given two plates, and CD8 memory was given one plate. The study deeply sequenced blood TCR repertoires of about 5 healthy adults to estimate repertoire size and the extent of clonotype sharing between individuals. Different laboratories and diverse techniques were used to prepare libraries and sequence TCR repertoires, to increase sequencing depth and limit assay-specific biases. Each donor's leukapheresis produced roughly between roughly 0.94 and 9.5 billion PBMCs. Broad study findings and their caveats: Estimated clonotype richness was generally larger for naive than for memory subsets. Compared with non-shared clonotypes, clonotypes shared by all four sorted-subset donors had higher generation probabilities. Sampling was limited to blood, and TCR repertoires in tissue likely differ from TCR repertoires in blood. The genetic and exposure-history diversity represented was limited by the small number of donors. Sharing across several donors was observed for approximately 4.6% of naive CD4, 3% to 4% of naive CD8, 2.3% of memory CD4, and around 0.4% of memory CD8 clonotypes. Pairwise subsampling indicated that sequencing depth was expected to affect the degree of clonotype sharing among donors. Rarefaction of sorted-subset datasets indicated incomplete sequencing despite the large sequencing depth.

Donors were healthy HIV-negative adults with no recently reported acute infections or vaccinations. Only Caucasian adults living in Nashville, Tennessee, USA were represented among the donors. CD4+ T cells were enriched by magnetic negative selection; naive cells were then positively selected on CD45RA, and the negative fraction formed the memory subset. After blood collection by leukapheresis, PBMCs were isolated using Ficoll-Histopaque density gradient centrifugation and then cryopreserved in the vapor phase of liquid nitrogen. Analytical flow cytometry was used to check the purity and quantity of every magnetically sorted T cell population. Each sorted fraction had its genomic DNA isolated and then quantified by UV absorbance on a Nanodrop 2000c. Based on the germline V gene, the CDR1 and CDR2 sequences are SNHLY and FYNNEI. The CDR3 has 14 amino acids, counting the end cysteine and phenylalanine. The only DNA kept is the CDR3, 42 bases in frame from the first base. V is cut back by 6 bases and J by 5 bases, with 9 bases in the junction unmatched.

TCR CDR3 regions were amplified from genomic DNA by multiplex PCR using the deep immunoSEQ assay. Extracted genomic DNA from each cell subset was distributed evenly across all wells of several immunoSEQ 96-well plates, and each plate was treated as a replicate. Each replicate PCR for sorted subsets received around 210 ng genomic DNA, equal to around 32,000 T cell genomes. Purified libraries were measured with a Qubit 3.0 fluorometer, size-checked on a Bioanalyzer 2100, and measured again with the KAPA Library Quantification kit. Every immunoSEQ 96-well plate was sequenced on a dedicated single-read 150-cycle Illumina NextSeq 550 flow cell. From the authors' description of their analysis: Because the immunoSEQ output held only junctional sequences and lacked quality scores, the filtering could not match the filtering applied to full-length reads. Sequences were annotated with PyIR, a Python wrapper for IgBLAST v1.9, and V/J genes and CDR3 were assigned using IMGT germline references. Any read was removed if the V/J assignment was weak (E-value above 1e-6), the CDR3 was missing, or the read contained stop codons, out-of-frame junctions, or ambiguous translated residues. V3J clonotypes were defined by identical inferred V gene, J gene, and CDR3 amino acid sequence. Percentage overlap between repertoires was calculated by dividing the number of shared unique clonotypes by the size of the smaller repertoire. Repertoire richness was assessed with RTK rarefaction, the Chao1 estimator, and Recon v2.1 estimates of unobserved clonotypes. Generation probabilities were computed with OLGA for all TCRbeta clonotypes obtained by the gDNA method from several donors. In TCRdb, the immuneACCESS table is reduced to in-frame sequences with V and J assigned. These tables do not hold every clone; where another copy was compared, an unresolved V gene accounts for under half, and the others remain unexplained. D and trimming were read from the DNA, whereas the V and J calls and clone size are those reported in that table. This sample is represented by millions of clones; roughly 93% of them were singletons. The biggest ten clones account for under 0.45% of the sample.

The sequencing sample was made of naive CD4+ T cells from PBMCs. The cell subset or site label of this sample denotes: CD45RA+ positively selected. The clonotype originates from a young man in good health. Some clones in this sample may be carry-over from other donors' samples. The receptor chain draws on TRBV2 and TRBJ2-5, with 7 bases in between that match TRBD1. The base sequence is TGTGCCAGCAGATTAGGACAGGCCGTGGAGACCCAGTACTTC. It encodes CASRLGQAVETQYF.